This T cell receptor (beta chain) was captured in a study of T cells in tuberculosis. Data came from immunoSEQ multiplex PCR; TCRdb stores just in-frame clones and leaves some out. The sample consists of 30,000 to 35,000 clones, just over 90% of them appearing once. CDR3 length equals 16 residues. The germline gives CDR1 MDHEN, CDR2 SYDVKM. V was clipped by 8 bases and J by 5 bases; unmatched bases: 13. This clone was found a few times. This sequence was found in a donor aged 10-29 years with latent tuberculosis or without tuberculosis infection. Sequenced input: PBMCs. V gene TRBV28 combines with J gene TRBJ2-4; 9 bases match TRBD2. CDR3 DNA sequence: TGTGCCAGCGACACGGTGTGGCGGGAGGGCCAAAACATTCAGTACTTC. Translated: CASDTVWREGQNIQYF.